This T cell receptor beta chain was retrieved from a study of cytomegalovirus exposure and HLA in healthy donors. The study's findings and limits: Presence/absence analyses treated sequencing depth as roughly uniform across donors.

This clone was found once. What it binds is not known. Primers for the PCR totalled 60 Vbeta and 13 Jbeta. Measured with immunoSEQ multiplex PCR; TCRdb has only the in-frame clones, and not every one. This table holds roughly 190,000 clones, 70% to 75% found once. The source material was PBMCs. The receptor was derived from a young man in good health and CMV-seropositive.

CDR3 in DNA: TGTGCCTGGAGGGTAGCGGGCTCCTACAATGAGCAGTTCTTC. Its translation: CAWRVAGSYNEQFF. The chain couples TRBV30 to TRBJ2-1; 7 nucleotides line up with TRBD2. This CDR3 is built from 14 residues. Germline V gives CDR1 GTSNPN, CDR2 SVGIG (reference sequence). The trim removed 3 bases at V and 0 bases at J, leaving 2 bases unmatched.